This record looks at one T cell receptor (beta chain) sequence and its context. What it recognizes is unknown. This sample is part of a study of post-analysis software for immune sequencing data. Study-wide results and limits: Patients carried a handful of TRBV segments more frequently than controls did, and TRBV5-6, TRBV5-1 and TRBV20-1 were among them. Strong co-clustering by F measure linked samples that shared a preparation batch. Versus controls, multiple sclerosis patients showed significantly lower diversity (normalized Chao1).

J was trimmed by 7 bases and V by 10 bases; bases with no gene match: 4. Germline V lookup: CDR1 SNHLY, CDR2 FYNNEI. This CDR3 has 14 residues. Each TCR beta cDNA library carried unique molecular identifiers. cDNA molecules numbering roughly 0.5 million came from roughly 0.93 to 9.6 million T cells. TCRdb analysed the PCR reads with MiXCR anew, one entry per CDR3 protein. The sample records around 440,000 distinct CDR3 sequences, under 55% being singletons. The V gene is TRBV2, the J gene TRBJ2-1, with TRBD2 matching over 16 bases. Sequenced sample: blood. The receptor comes from a girl between 10 and 17 years old with multiple sclerosis. CDR3 in amino acids: CATPGLAGGNEQFF. CDR3 DNA sequence: TGTGCCACCCCGGGACTAGCGGGAGGGAATGAGCAGTTCTTC.